This note documents a single T cell receptor beta chain sequence. This record belongs to a study of blood T cell repertoires in COVID-19. Across the study: Samples taken during acute and convalescent COVID-19 were collected in the United States, Italy and Spain.

This table comes from immunoSEQ multiplex PCR, and its TCRdb copy is limited to in-frame clones, with some not included. The table includes approximately 240,000 clones, 75% to 95% detected once. In germline, CDR1 is MDHEN, CDR2 SYDVKM. The CDR3 is 15 residues long. V lost 5 bases and J lost 5; bases outside the gene matches: 9. The gene calls are TRBV28 and TRBJ2-5; 9 nucleotides match TRBD2. The sequence was obtained from a woman between 18 and 29 years old who had recovered from COVID-19. The sample consisted of PBMCs or T cells enriched from blood (not recorded which). CDR3 protein: CASSQPGLARETQYF. Written as DNA, the CDR3 is TGTGCCAGCAGTCAGCCGGGACTAGCACGCGAGACCCAGTACTTC.